This TCR beta chain comes out of a study of blood T cell repertoires in COVID-19. Study overall: There were acute and convalescent COVID-19 samples, and they came from the United States, Italy and Spain. Sources were T cells, B-cell-depleted T cells, or PBMCs; the material itself was cDNA or gDNA.

Original analysis: From reference gene primer amplification, estimates of nucleated cell counts were derived. Libraries were prepared by immunoSEQ multiplex PCR; TCRdb keeps only in-frame clonotypes and omits some of them. The V and J calls and clone size were taken over from that table, and D and trimming were inferred from the DNA. The sample contains some 120,000 clones, 70% to 90% of which appear only once. The CDR3 length is 13 residues. Trimming took off 3 bases at V and 2 bases at J, with 8 bases between the two ends. Sequenced sample: peripheral blood. The chain is built from TRBV12-3 or TRBV12-4 and TRBJ2-7, with D uncertain. This sequence originates from a woman aged 45 to 65 who had recovered from COVID-19. CDR3 sequence reads: CASSLALTYEQYF. DNA of the CDR3: TGTGCCAGCAGTTTGGCCCTCACCTACGAGCAGTACTTC.